The rows below give T cell receptor beta chains drawn from one sample of a study of T-cell reconstitution after alpha-beta-depleted transplantation in children. TCRdb fed the PCR reads into MiXCR, producing one record per CDR3 protein. The table has 500,000 to 750,000 distinct CDR3 sequences, over 10% seen once. Sequencing used PBMCs, mostly from graft donor cells, obtained 360 days after TCRalphabeta/CD19-depleted stem cell transplant. Source of these receptors: a male patient aged 10-17 years who had a stem cell transplant for acute myeloid leukemia, so the T cells may come from the graft donor. The CDR3 runs from the conserved cysteine through the conserved F or W. A D gene is named only where the DNA matches it firmly. Rows may omit the clone size; those that give it use once, few, many or a size class.

v_gene	j_gene	abundance	d_gene	len	CDR3nt	CDR3aa
TRBV11-1	TRBJ2-7	.	.	13	TGTGCCAGCAGCTTTCTTAGGGACCACGAGCAGTACTTC	CASSFLRDHEQYF
TRBV6-5	TRBJ2-3	many	TRBD1	17	TGTGCCAGCAGTCGAGCAGGGGGCCTGGGTACTGAAGATACGCAGTATTTT	CASSRAGGLGTEDTQYF
TRBV5-1	TRBJ2-2	few	.	14	TGCGCCAGCAGCTTCGGGCCCCACACCGGGGAGCTGTTTTTT	CASSFGPHTGELFF
TRBV20-1	TRBJ1-2	few	.	14	TGCAGTGCTGCATCTCAGGAGGACTTCTATGGCTACACCTTC	CSAASQEDFYGYTF
TRBV20-1	TRBJ2-7	few	.	13	TGCAGTGCTGGGCCCCTTCTAGCCTACGAGCAGTACTTC	CSAGPLLAYEQYF
TRBV20-1	TRBJ2-7	.	.	13	TGCAGTGCGCTGAGGGACAACTCCTACGAGCAGTACTTC	CSALRDNSYEQYF
TRBV29-1	TRBJ2-1	many	.	13	TGCAGCGTTGCGTCAGTTTCCTACAATGAGCAGTTCTTC	CSVASVSYNEQFF
TRBV12-3/TRBV12-4	TRBJ1-5	few	TRBD1	17	TGTGCCAGCAGTTTAAGGATCGGGGGACAGACCAATCAGCCCCAGCATTTT	CASSLRIGGQTNQPQHF
TRBV15	TRBJ2-5	.	TRBD2	20	TGTGCCACCAGCCCCTCGCCGGGACTAGCGGGAAGGGGGGGCCAAGAGACCCAGTACTTC	CATSPSPGLAGRGGQETQYF
TRBV4-1	TRBJ2-5	.	.	17	TGCGCCAGCAGCCTCTCGAGGGTAGTCGCCAAGGTGGAGACCCAGTACTTC	CASSLSRVVAKVETQYF
TRBV7-6	TRBJ2-1	.	TRBD2	16	TGTGCCAGCAGCTTCGCTGCGGGAGGCACCTACAATGAGCAGTTCTTC	CASSFAAGGTYNEQFF
TRBV21-1	TRBJ2-3	.	.	17	TGTGCCAGCAGCAAAGTTGGGCAATCGGTTCGCACAGATACGCAGTATTTT	CASSKVGQSVRTDTQYF
TRBV11-2	TRBJ2-4	.	.	17	TGTGCCAGCAGCTTAGAGGGGACAAGGCTAGCCAAAAACATTCAGTACTTC	CASSLEGTRLAKNIQYF
TRBV6-5	TRBJ2-5	.	TRBD1	17	TGTGCCAGCAGTTACCTCCCCGGAGGACAGGGGACAGAGACCCAGTACTTC	CASSYLPGGQGTETQYF
TRBV5-1	TRBJ2-1	many	TRBD2	20	TGCGCCAGCAGCTTGTTCCCCCGGGAACTAGCGGGGGAGACCTACAATGAGCAGTTCTTC	CASSLFPRELAGETYNEQFF
TRBV20-1	TRBJ2-1	many	TRBD2	17	TGCAGTGCTACCAATGTCCAACTAGCGGGAGGCTACAATGAGCAGTTCTTC	CSATNVQLAGGYNEQFF
TRBV20-1	TRBJ2-5	.	TRBD1	13	TGCAGTGCTACCGGGACAGGCGAAGAGACCCAGTACTTC	CSATGTGEETQYF
TRBV18	TRBJ2-3	.	TRBD1	19	TGTGCCAGCTGCGGGGGACAGGGAATTCTGGAAGGCGGCACAGATACGCAGTATTTT	CASCGGQGILEGGTDTQYF
TRBV5-1	TRBJ2-7	.	TRBD2	16	TGCGCCAGCAGCCCCGGCCCCACTAGCGGGAGGTACGAGCAGTACTTC	CASSPGPTSGRYEQYF
TRBV20-1	TRBJ2-7	.	TRBD1	13	TGCAGTGCTAGTCCCGGGACAGGGATCGGGCAGTACTTC	CSASPGTGIGQYF
TRBV29-1	TRBJ2-4	.	TRBD1	15	TGCAGCGTTGTGGACAGGGCCCTAGCCAAAAACATTCAGTACTTC	CSVVDRALAKNIQYF
TRBV24-1	TRBJ2-7	many	TRBD1	12	TGTGCCACTGGGACAGATTCCTACGAGCAGTACTTC	CATGTDSYEQYF
TRBV6-5	TRBJ2-7	.	.	16	TGTGCCAGCAGTTACTCGTTCGGGGGCCGGTTTGGCGAGCAGTACTTC	CASSYSFGGRFGEQYF
TRBV28	TRBJ2-3	.	.	14	TGTGCCAGCAGTTTTGCAACGGGCGGAGATACGCAGTATTTT	CASSFATGGDTQYF
TRBV24-1	TRBJ2-2	.	TRBD1	18	TGTGCCACCAGTGATCTGACACATCGACAGGGGGGCACCGGGGAGCTGTTTTTT	CATSDLTHRQGGTGELFF
TRBV28	TRBJ1-4	many	.	12	TGTGCCAGCATCCCTCGGGGCGGAAAACTGTTTTTT	CASIPRGGKLFF
TRBV9	TRBJ2-7	few	.	15	TGTGCCAGCAGCGTAGAGGGGGAATGGTCCTACGAGCAGTACTTC	CASSVEGEWSYEQYF
TRBV20-1	TRBJ2-1	.	.	15	TGCAGTGCTAGGGGGGGTTGGGTAGTCAGGGCTGAGCAGTTCTTC	CSARGGWVVRAEQFF
TRBV7-9	TRBJ2-1	.	TRBD2	16	TGTGCCAGCAGCTCTAGCGGGAGTAGGGCCTACAATGAGCAGTTCTTC	CASSSSGSRAYNEQFF
TRBV2	TRBJ2-1	many	TRBD2	16	TGTGCCAGCAATTTCCTCCCCAGCGGGAGGGTAAACGAGCAGTTCTTC	CASNFLPSGRVNEQFF
TRBV24-1	TRBJ2-2	.	TRBD2	12	TGTGCCACCACGGCGGGAGTCGGGGAGCTGTTTTTT	CATTAGVGELFF
TRBV7-2	TRBJ2-2	.	TRBD2	17	TGTGCCAGCAGCACTCGGCTAGCGGGAGTCCCCACCGGGGAGCTGTTTTTT	CASSTRLAGVPTGELFF
TRBV12-3/TRBV12-4	TRBJ2-3	.	TRBD2	18	TGTGCCATCAGTTTATGGGCGGGAGTCGGTGGGACCCCAGATACGCAGTATTTT	CAISLWAGVGGTPDTQYF
TRBV6-6	TRBJ2-3	.	.	13	TGTGCCAGCATGAAACCTAACACAGATACGCAGTATTTT	CASMKPNTDTQYF
TRBV3-1	TRBJ2-1	.	.	17	TGTGCCAGCTGCAAGCCGGGCCTCGTGAAAGATGACAATGAGCAGTTCTTC	CASCKPGLVKDDNEQFF
TRBV6-1	TRBJ2-7	many	.	14	TGTGCCAGCAGTCCCGGGACCCACATCTACGAGCAGTACTTC	CASSPGTHIYEQYF
TRBV20-1	TRBJ2-5	few	TRBD2	12	TGCAGTGCCGTCGGGGGGGAAGAGACCCAGTACTTC	CSAVGGEETQYF
TRBV7-2	TRBJ1-2	.	.	14	TGTGCCAGCAGCTTCGTGGACATTAACTATGGCTACACCTTC	CASSFVDINYGYTF
TRBV18	TRBJ2-7	few	TRBD2	17	TGTGCCAGCTCACCACTTAGCGGGGTATCCGAGTCCTACGAGCAGTACTTC	CASSPLSGVSESYEQYF
TRBV14	TRBJ1-1	many	.	16	TGTGCCAGCAGCCAAGCCTACCCCTCCCGAGGGCCTGAAGCTTTCTTT	CASSQAYPSRGPEAFF
TRBV10-3	TRBJ2-3	.	TRBD1	17	TGTGCCATCAGAGGCAGGGGGCTAAGGAGTGACACAGATACGCAGTATTTT	CAIRGRGLRSDTDTQYF
TRBV7-6	TRBJ2-1	.	TRBD2	16	TGTGCCAGCAGCTTAGGTTTGCGGGGGAGAATTAATGAGCAGTTCTTC	CASSLGLRGRINEQFF
TRBV28	TRBJ2-7	.	TRBD1	17	TGTGCCAGCAGTCTACCCCGGGCGACAGGGGGGACCTACGAGCAGTACTTC	CASSLPRATGGTYEQYF
TRBV12-3/TRBV12-4	TRBJ2-3	.	.	14	TGTGCCAGCAGTTTGCTCGTTCTTGGAGATACGCAGTATTTT	CASSLLVLGDTQYF
TRBV29-1	TRBJ2-3	many	.	12	TGCAGCGCTCGGAGGGGGTCAGATACGCAGTATTTT	CSARRGSDTQYF
TRBV29-1	TRBJ1-5	few	TRBD1	13	TGCAGCGTGGCGGGACAGGGGAATCAGCCCCAGCATTTT	CSVAGQGNQPQHF
TRBV9	TRBJ2-1	few	.	14	TGTGCCAGCAGCGAGCTCCCAGGGGCCAGCGGGCAGTTCTTC	CASSELPGASGQFF
TRBV30	TRBJ1-1	.	.	12	TGTGCCTGGAGTGTAAGGGCCGGACAAGCTTTCTTT	CAWSVRAGQAFF
TRBV5-5	TRBJ2-2	few	.	14	TGTGCCAGCAGCCCTACGACTAGATCCGGGGAGCTGTTTTTT	CASSPTTRSGELFF
TRBV28	TRBJ2-7	.	TRBD1	13	TGTGCCAGCGGTAACAGGGGGCCTTACGAGCAGTACTTC	CASGNRGPYEQYF
TRBV11-2	TRBJ2-3	.	TRBD2	19	TGTGCCAGCAGCTTAGTGGCACTAGCGGGAGCGGCTACTACAGATACGCAGTATTTT	CASSLVALAGAATTDTQYF
TRBV4-2	TRBJ2-3	many	.	16	TGTGCCAGCAGCCAACCCGAGCGCTTAGGGGCGAATACGCAGTATTTT	CASSQPERLGANTQYF
TRBV20-1	TRBJ1-2	.	TRBD1	11	TGCAGGACCGGGACAGGGGATGGCTACACCTTC	CRTGTGDGYTF
TRBV7-3	TRBJ2-1	many	.	16	TGTGCCAGCAGCCAACAATTTACTAGTATCTACAATGAGCAGTTCTTC	CASSQQFTSIYNEQFF
TRBV7-8	TRBJ2-7	.	TRBD2	17	TGTGCCAGCAGCTCAAGGACTAGCGGGTTAACTCTCTACGAGCAGTACTTC	CASSSRTSGLTLYEQYF
TRBV4-3	TRBJ2-1	many	.	15	TGCGCCAGCAGCCAAGTGATCCGGGTGGGTAATGAGCAGTTCTTC	CASSQVIRVGNEQFF
TRBV9	TRBJ2-7	.	.	15	TGTGCCAGCAGCTTGCACACGGACACCTTCCACGAGCAGTACTTC	CASSLHTDTFHEQYF